These 19 T cell receptor beta chains share one sample of origin, sequenced in a study of blood T cell repertoires in COVID-19. Some clones are missing from TCRdb's copy, which holds only in-frame ones; the method was immunoSEQ multiplex PCR. The data show approximately 210,000 clones, approximately 81% seen once. The sample comprised peripheral blood. Receptors were obtained from a young man with active or convalescent COVID-19.

The chain employs TRBV9 and TRBJ2-1; a weak D match, TRBD2 (6 bases). In germline, CDR1 is SGDLS, CDR2 YYNGEE. Trimming cost V 0 bases and J 4 bases, with 14 bases left between them. This CDR3 region has 16 residues. The CDR3 nucleotides are TGTGCCAGCAGCGTAGCTGGAGGGAATTCGTACAATGAGCAGTTCTTC. Translated: CASSVAGGNSYNEQFF.

This clone was observed a handful of times. The chain is built from TRBV18 and TRBJ1-1; D may be TRBD1 (6 bases). Between the trimmed V and J ends, which lost 2 bases and 7 bases, there was a span of 14 bases. This CDR3 spans 14 amino acids. Germline loops: CDR1 KGHSH, CDR2 LQKENI. The CDR3 sequence: CASSPNRDRDEAFF. In DNA, the CDR3 is TGTGCCAGCTCACCAAACAGGGATAGGGATGAAGCTTTCTTT. The whole variable domain, remainder taken from reference TRBV18 and TRBJ1-1, is NAGVMQNPRHLVRRRGQEARLRCSPMKGHSHVYWYRQLPEEGLKFMVYLQKENIIDESGMPKERFSAEFPKEGPSILRIQQVVRGDSAAYFCASSPNRDRDEAFFGQGTRLTVV.

The V gene is TRBV18, the J gene TRBJ1-3; D is perhaps TRBD1 (5 bases). The V and J ends lost 0 bases and 0 bases respectively, with 9 bases between them. Germline assignment: CDR1 KGHSH and CDR2 LQKENI. This CDR3 has 16 amino acids. The CDR3 sequence: CASSPPGGDSGNTIYF. CDR3 sequence (DNA): TGTGCCAGCTCACCACCCGGAGGGGACTCTGGAAACACCATATATTTT.

The chain uses TRBV30 and TRBJ2-6; maybe TRBD1 (6 bases). The germline V and J ends were trimmed by 8 bases and 0 bases, with 17 bases remaining between them. The CDR3 has 16 amino acids. The V gene's germline CDR1 is GTSNPN and CDR2 SVGIG (reference sequence). The CDR3 coding sequence is TGTGCCCTAACCCGGGGACAACTCTCTGGGGCCAACGTCCTGACTTTC. Translated: CALTRGQLSGANVLTF.

The gene calls are TRBV23-1 and TRBJ2-3, with a possible D match to TRBD1 (6 bases). TRBV23-1 is assigned to the ORF class and has an uncertain function. There are 18 residues in the CDR3. V lost 1 base, J lost 8 bases, and 25 bases lay in between. This chain's CDR3 is CASSQCPFRGTGRGTQYF. CDR3 bases: TGCGCCAGCAGTCAATGCCCTTTCAGGGGAACGGGCAGGGGTACGCAGTATTTT.

The CDR3 region is CASSFEGMDNEQFF. CDR3 sequence (DNA): TGTGCCAGCAGCTTCGAGGGCATGGACAATGAGCAGTTCTTC. The gene calls are TRBV7-9 and TRBJ2-1; a weak D match, TRBD2 (5 bases). CDR1 SEHNR and CDR2 FQNEAQ come from the germline V gene (reference sequence). Trimming took off 3 bases at V and 5 bases at J, with 11 bases between the two ends. CDR3 length equals 14 residues.

This sequence joins TRBV6-5 and TRBJ2-7; TRBD2 agrees at 7 bases. This CDR3 has 14 residues. The V gene end was trimmed by 5 bases and the J gene end by 5 bases; junction bases not matched to a gene: 9. Per the germline V gene, CDR1 is MNHEY and CDR2 is SVGAGI. The CDR3 protein is CASSLIAGINEQYF. DNA of the CDR3: TGTGCCAGCAGTCTGATAGCGGGTATCAACGAGCAGTACTTC.

The V and J genes are TRBV18 and TRBJ2-7; TRBD1 matches 7 bases. The CDR3 covers 14 residues. V gave up 1 base and J gave up 2 bases; unmatched junction bases: 2. CDR1 is KGHSH, CDR2 LQKENI, per germline. Here the CDR3 DNA reads TGTGCCAGCTCACCACGACAGGGTACCTACGAGCAGTACTTC. It yields the protein CASSPRQGTYEQYF.

The chain recombines TRBV4-1 with TRBJ2-2; weak D call: TRBD2 (7 bases). The CDR3 runs to 17 residues. In germline, CDR1 is MGHRA, CDR2 YSYEKL. Trimming shortened V by 3 bases and J by 0 bases, and 14 bases separated the two germline ends. For the CDR3, the DNA is TGCGCCAGCAGCCAGCCCCGGGGGGCTACGAACACCGGGGAGCTGTTTTTT. Its protein is CASSQPRGATNTGELFF.

The rearrangement links TRBV6-6 to TRBJ1-6; D is possibly TRBD1 (5 bases). V was cut by 0 bases and J by 15 bases, with 12 bases left in between. The CDR3 contains 13 residues. Germline V gene lookup returns CDR1 MNHNY and CDR2 SVGAGI (reference sequence). In DNA, the CDR3 is TGTGCCAGCAGTTACTCGGACCTCCAGGGCCTCCACTTT. It is translated as CASSYSDLQGLHF.

The chain couples TRBV3-1 (or the pseudogene TRBV3-2) to TRBJ2-2; 10 bases are a match to TRBD2. Germline V gene sequence: CDR1 LGHDT, CDR2 YNNKEL (reference sequence). The CDR3 sequence is 19 residues long. Losses at the gene ends were 0 bases for V and 1 base for J; bases not matched to a gene: 8. The CDR3 spells CASSQDDWLAGVNTGELFF. The DNA of the CDR3 is TGTGCCAGCAGCCAAGATGATTGGCTAGCGGGGGTGAACACCGGGGAGCTGTTTTTT.

This clone showed up just a few times. The chain uses TRBV18 and TRBJ1-3; 7 positions match TRBD1. Germline trimming cut 5 bases from V and 1 base from J; bases unmatched to any gene: 8. This CDR3 is 16 amino acids long. Germline assignment: CDR1 KGHSH and CDR2 LQKENI. The CDR3 loop is CASSGQALSSGNTIYF. The CDR3 nucleotides are TGTGCCAGCTCAGGACAGGCACTTAGTTCTGGAAACACCATATATTTT.

This rearrangement joins TRBV28 to TRBJ1-2; no firm D call. Per germline, CDR1 MDHEN and CDR2 SYDVKM. V lost 7 bases and J 7 bases, leaving 19 bases between the germline ends. The CDR3 runs 14 residues. The chain's CDR3 is CASNFLGSFFGYTF. CDR3 DNA: TGTGCCAGCAATTTCCTCGGGTCTTTTTTTGGCTACACCTTC.

The rearrangement joins TRBV9 to TRBJ1-2; D is unclear. The germline CDR1 and CDR2 sequences are SGDLS and YYNGEE. V was trimmed by 0 bases and J by 5 bases, leaving 11 bases between them. CDR3 length: 14 amino acids. The CDR3 nucleotides are TGTGCCAGCAGCGTAGGCAGTTTACCTTATGGCTACACCTTC. Translation: CASSVGSLPYGYTF.

The CDR3 region has the DNA TGTGCCACCAGCAGTCAGGGGGCGGGAGAGACCCAGTACTTC. Its translation: CATSSQGAGETQYF. The chain combines TRBV15 with TRBJ2-5; 8 bases match TRBD1. The CDR3 consists of 14 residues. J lost 4 bases, V lost 3 bases, and 4 bases had no gene match. Germline V CDR1 and CDR2: LNHNV, YYDKDF (reference sequence).

This rearrangement joins TRBV19 to TRBJ2-5; D remains ambiguous. This CDR3 is 14 amino acids long. V dropped 4 bases and J dropped 1 base, with 10 bases sitting between them. Germline lookup yields CDR1 LNHDA and CDR2 SQIVND (reference sequence). The CDR3 region has the DNA TGTGCCAGTAGTACCCGACTGTTCCAAGAGACCCAGTACTTC. It translates to CASSTRLFQETQYF.

The rearrangement links TRBV14 to TRBJ2-7; TRBD2 might be the D (5 bases). Trimming stripped 4 bases from V and 0 bases from J, with 7 bases between. In germline, CDR1 is SGHDN, CDR2 FVKESK. The CDR3 consists of 13 residues. The chain's CDR3 is CASSPGNSYEQYF. For the CDR3, the DNA is TGTGCCAGCAGCCCCGGGAACTCCTACGAGCAGTACTTC.

The rearrangement joins TRBV15 to TRBJ2-7; D possibly corresponds to TRBD2 (6 bases). From germline, CDR1 is LNHNV and CDR2 YYDKDF (reference sequence). The CDR3 loop spans 12 amino acids. Trimming removed 3 bases from V and 5 bases from J, with 8 bases in between. The CDR3 DNA reads TGTGCCACCAGCAGGACTAGTGACGAGCAGTACTTC. The encoded protein is CATSRTSDEQYF.

V gene TRBV9 combines with J gene TRBJ2-7; maybe TRBD1 (6 bases). V was trimmed by 0 bases and J by 6 bases, leaving 16 bases between them. The CDR3 is 15 amino acids. Per germline, CDR1 SGDLS and CDR2 YYNGEE. Here the CDR3 DNA reads TGTGCCAGCAGCGTAGAGGGCAGGGGTAGAGGCGAGCAGTACTTC. The encoded protein is CASSVEGRGRGEQYF.